This T cell receptor (beta chain) was identified in a study of identical twins. Every sampled donor was Caucasian and healthy. One entry per CDR3 protein results from TCRdb running MiXCR on the 5' RACE reads. In the table there are approximately 530,000 distinct CDR3 sequences, about 20% of which are singletons. This clonotype was seen a handful of times. The antigen is undetermined. The trim removed 5 bases at V and 5 bases at J, leaving 10 bases unmatched. CDR3 length: 16 residues. Broader study findings: Model-predicted out-of-frame TCR alpha sharing fell below observed values in monozygotic twins.

The data also belong to a second study, concerning yellow fever vaccine responses in identical twins.

The receptor was isolated from a woman between 18 and 29 years old in good health. This sequence joins TRBV12-3 or TRBV12-4 and TRBJ2-5; TRBD2 aligns across 11 bases. The sequencing input was CD4+ T cells sorted from blood. CDR3 nucleotide sequence: TGTGCCAGCAGTCTAATTAGCGGGAGGGCGCGGGAGACCCAGTACTTC. Amino acids: CASSLISGRARETQYF.